A single sample is the source of the 21 T cell receptor beta chains below, sequenced in a study of chemoradiotherapy in HPV16-positive cancers. The table came from immunoSEQ multiplex PCR; TCRdb's copy has only in-frame clones and leaves some out. The sample records several thousand clones, about 84% being singletons. Specimen: tumor tissue, collected from a patient who underwent chemoradiotherapy. The receptors were gathered from a human donor with HPV-associated anogenital cancer.

The chain uses TRBV28 and TRBJ2-2; D possibly corresponds to TRBD1 (6 bases). In germline, CDR1 is MDHEN, CDR2 SYDVKM. This CDR3 is 14 amino acids long. V gave up 8 bases and J gave up 6 bases, with 16 bases separating them. CDR3 DNA: TGTGCCAGCCGAACCCCCGACAGGTCCGGGGAGCTGTTTTTT. Amino acid sequence: CASRTPDRSGELFF.

V is TRBV7-6 and J is TRBJ1-3, with 9 bases aligning to TRBD1. CDR1 and CDR2 (germline): SGHVS, FNYEAQ. This CDR3 is built from 20 residues. J lost 0 bases, V lost 3 bases, and 15 bases had no gene match. CDR3 sequence (DNA): TGTGCCAGCAGCTTGAGGACCGGGACAGGGACGTCTGGCTCTGGAAACACCATATATTTT. As protein: CASSLRTGTGTSGSGNTIYF. The full variable domain, in which reference TRBV7-6 and TRBJ1-3 provide the parts outside the CDR3, is GAGVSQSPRYKVTKRGQDVALRCDPISGHVSLYWYRQALGQGPEFLTYFNYEAQQDKSGLPNDRFSAERPEGSISTLTIQRTEQRDSAMYRCASSLRTGTGTSGSGNTIYFGEGSWLTVV.

This clone was seen only a few times. The J gene is TRBJ2-2, the V gene TRBV6-1; weak D call: TRBD2 (6 bases). V was trimmed by 4 bases and J by 0 bases, leaving 6 bases between them. Germline loops: CDR1 MNHNS, CDR2 SASEGT. CDR3 length equals 14 residues. The CDR3 reads CASSGLANTGELFF. The CDR3 DNA is TGTGCCAGCAGTGGACTAGCGAACACCGGGGAGCTGTTTTTT.

V gene TRBV4-3 combines with J gene TRBJ2-1, with TRBD1 identical over 8 bases. Trimming took 4 bases from V and 8 from J; bases not matched to a gene: 4. There are 13 residues in the CDR3. Germline lookup yields CDR1 LGHNA and CDR2 YSLEER. CDR3 DNA: TGCGCCAGCAGCCGCAAACAGGGGGATGAGCAGTTCTTC. Translating gives CASSRKQGDEQFF.

The CDR3 sequence is CASGLGATQVGTGELFF. The DNA of the CDR3 is TGTGCTAGTGGTTTGGGGGCTACCCAAGTGGGCACCGGGGAGCTGTTTTTT. This chain uses TRBV12-5 with TRBJ2-2; D is ambiguous. Germline CDR1 is LGHNT and CDR2 is FRNRAP. The V end lost 1 base, the J end lost 4 bases, and 16 bases lay between the germline ends. The CDR3 is 17 amino acids.

This chain joins TRBV2 and TRBJ1-4; weak D call: TRBD1 (6 bases). Trimming removed 5 bases at V and 4 bases at J, with 20 bases between. This CDR3 is 17 amino acids long. Germline V gives CDR1 SNHLY, CDR2 FYNNEI. The CDR3 protein is CASSQMLRTAFNEKLFF. In nucleotides, the CDR3 is TGTGCCAGCAGTCAGATGTTAAGGACAGCTTTTAATGAAAAACTGTTTTTT.

CDR3 residues: CASRRQGINTEAFF. The DNA of the CDR3 is TGTGCCAGCAGGAGACAGGGGATCAACACTGAAGCTTTCTTT. This chain connects TRBV2 to TRBJ1-1; TRBD1 aligns across 8 bases. The CDR3 loop spans 14 amino acids. Unmatched junction bases numbered 5, after V lost 6 bases and J lost 2 bases. Germline V gene data show CDR1 as SNHLY and CDR2 as FYNNEI.

This clone was seen more than once but under ten times. The chain uses TRBV19 and TRBJ2-2; TRBD2 aligns across 10 bases. V was clipped by 5 bases and J by 6 bases; unmatched bases: 6. The germline CDR1 and CDR2 sequences are LNHDA and SQIVND (reference sequence). This CDR3 region has 15 residues. The chain's CDR3 is CASSGAGGSPGELFF. The DNA for the CDR3 is TGTGCCAGTAGTGGAGCGGGGGGGAGCCCCGGGGAGCTGTTTTTT.

Turning to this clone: At one of its ends the junction is not consistent with the germline gene, which may arise from a read error. This sequence joins TRBV6-1 and TRBJ1-4; D is unresolved. CDR3 length: 14 amino acids. CDR1 is MNHNS, CDR2 SASEGT, per germline. The DNA of the CDR3 is TGTGCCAGCAATGAAGCGGACTACGTGGGAAAACTGTTTTTT. It yields the protein CASNEADYVGKLFF.

This chain connects TRBV29-1 to TRBJ2-7; TRBD2 agrees at 7 bases. The V gene end was trimmed by 6 bases and the J gene end by 2 bases; junction bases not matched to a gene: 7. CDR3 length: 13 amino acids. The V gene's germline CDR1 is SQVTM and CDR2 ANQGSEA. The chain's CDR3 is CSVLAGETYEQYF. Written as DNA, the CDR3 is TGCAGCGTCCTCGCGGGAGAAACCTACGAGCAGTACTTC.

The V call is TRBV29-1, the J call TRBJ1-4; D gene unclear. Germline V gene sequence: CDR1 SQVTM, CDR2 ANQGSEA. This CDR3 contains 12 residues. V lost 4 bases to trimming and J lost 6 bases, with 9 bases between them. CDR3 region: CSVGTADEKLFF. CDR3 sequence (DNA): TGCAGCGTTGGGACCGCAGATGAAAAACTGTTTTTT. The full variable domain, rest sourced from reference TRBV29-1 and TRBJ1-4, is SAVISQKPSRDICQRGTSLTIQCQVDSQVTMMFWYRQQPGQSLTLIATANQGSEATYESGFVIDKFPISRPNLTFSTLTVSNMSPEDSSIYLCSVGTADEKLFFGSGTQLSVL.

The gene calls are TRBV5-1 and TRBJ2-1; 16 nucleotides align to TRBD2. Germline V gene lookup returns CDR1 SGHRS and CDR2 YFSETQ. CDR3 size: 16 residues. V lost 3 bases to trimming and J lost 6 bases; unmatched junction nucleotides: 3. The CDR3 DNA follows: TGCGCCAGCAGCTCGGGACTAGCGGGAGGGAGCAATGAGCAGTTCTTC. It encodes CASSSGLAGGSNEQFF. Together with reference TRBV5-1 and TRBJ2-1, the CDR3 gives the full variable domain: KAGVTQTPRYLIKTRGQQVTLSCSPISGHRSVSWYQQTPGQGLQFLFEYFSETQRNKGNFPGRFSGRQFSNSRSEMNVSTLELGDSALYLCASSSGLAGGSNEQFFGPGTRLTVL.

The V gene is TRBV5-1, the J gene TRBJ2-3; 10 nucleotides align to TRBD2. The CDR3 spans 16 residues. The junction had 4 bases not matched to a gene; V was cut back by 1 base and J by 2 bases. Germline lookup yields CDR1 SGHRS and CDR2 YFSETQ. CDR3 residues: CASSLTAGGPTDTQYF. CDR3 DNA: TGCGCCAGCAGCTTGACAGCGGGAGGGCCCACAGATACGCAGTATTTT.

The chain uses TRBV11-2 and TRBJ2-2; TRBD2 is a possible D gene (6 bases). V was trimmed by 5 bases and J by 4 bases, leaving 14 bases between them. The CDR3 runs 15 residues. Germline values: CDR1 SGHAT, CDR2 FQNNGV. The chain's CDR3 is CASSPSGLGTGELFF. The CDR3 DNA reads TGTGCCAGCAGCCCGAGCGGGCTAGGCACCGGGGAGCTGTTTTTT.

The chain links TRBV9 to TRBJ2-6; no clear D. Germline V gene sequence: CDR1 SGDLS, CDR2 YYNGEE. The CDR3 is made up of 14 amino acids. V was trimmed by 3 bases and J by 4 bases, leaving 8 bases between them. The CDR3 reads CASSGYLGANVLTF. CDR3 nucleotides: TGTGCCAGCAGCGGCTATCTAGGGGCCAACGTCCTGACTTTC.

The chain employs TRBV28 and TRBJ1-2; no clear D. Per the germline V gene, CDR1 is MDHEN and CDR2 is SYDVKM. The CDR3 extends over 14 amino acids. Trimming removed 6 bases from V and 8 bases from J, with 19 bases in between. CDR3 DNA: TGTGCCAGCAGCCCTGGGTATCCGGGAGGAGGCTACACCTTC. Translation: CASSPGYPGGGYTF.

V usage is TRBV25-1 and J usage is TRBJ2-3, with 10 bases that match TRBD2. From germline, CDR1 is MGHDK and CDR2 SYGVNS. V lost 2 bases, J lost 6 bases, and 5 bases stayed unmatched. This CDR3 contains 15 residues. CDR3 region: CASSEKRGGLDTQYF. CDR3 DNA sequence: TGTGCCAGCAGTGAAAAGCGGGGGGGCCTGGATACGCAGTATTTT.

V is TRBV30 and J is TRBJ1-5; D is unclear. V was trimmed by 3 bases and J by 1 base, leaving 4 bases between them. Germline-derived CDR1 and CDR2 are GTSNPN and SVGIG (reference sequence). The CDR3 has 12 amino acids. The CDR3: CAWSPSNQPQHF. The CDR3, as DNA: TGTGCCTGGAGCCCAAGCAATCAGCCCCAGCATTTT.

The chain couples TRBV6-5 to TRBJ1-3; no firm D call. V shed 0 bases and J shed 1 base, with 4 bases lying between them. The CDR3 is 14 residues long. The germline gives CDR1 MNHEY, CDR2 SVGAGI. The CDR3 sequence is CASSYSGSGNTIYF. CDR3 sequence (DNA): TGTGCCAGCAGTTACTCAGGTTCTGGAAACACCATATATTTT.

V gene TRBV2 combines with J gene TRBJ1-4, with no clear D. Trimming left V 4 bases short and J 3 bases short, with 15 bases between. Germline V gene data show CDR1 as SNHLY and CDR2 as FYNNEI. The CDR3 totals 16 residues. The CDR3 loop is CASSGPGLLSNEKLFF. CDR3 sequence (DNA): TGTGCCAGCAGTGGCCCAGGATTGTTATCTAATGAAAAACTGTTTTTT.

The J gene is TRBJ2-7, the V gene TRBV28; 7 positions match TRBD1. The trim removed 4 bases at V and 2 bases at J, leaving 8 bases unmatched. Looked up from germline, CDR1 is MDHEN and CDR2 is SYDVKM. The CDR3 runs to 15 residues. Here the CDR3 reads CASSYPRQGTYEQYF. For the CDR3, the DNA is TGTGCCAGCAGTTACCCACGACAGGGCACCTACGAGCAGTACTTC.